This T cell receptor (beta chain) was profiled in a study of blood T cell repertoires in COVID-19. Sequencing was performed with immunoSEQ multiplex PCR; in TCRdb, only in-frame clones are kept and a portion is missing. Seen here are roughly 300,000 clones, roughly nine tenths observed once, and the top ten hold around 2%. The CDR3 is 16 residues long. V was trimmed by 2 bases and J by 5 bases, leaving 16 bases between them. Germline-derived CDR1 and CDR2 are SEHNR and FQNEAQ (reference sequence). This chain uses TRBV7-9 with TRBJ2-1; perhaps TRBD2 as D (7 bases). This clonotype was obtained from a woman aged 25-40 years with COVID-19, enrolled during active disease. The sample taken for sequencing was peripheral blood. The CDR3 DNA reads TGTGCCAGCAGCTTATGGCGGGGGCTAACCGACAATGAGCAGTTCTTC. It yields the protein CASSLWRGLTDNEQFF.